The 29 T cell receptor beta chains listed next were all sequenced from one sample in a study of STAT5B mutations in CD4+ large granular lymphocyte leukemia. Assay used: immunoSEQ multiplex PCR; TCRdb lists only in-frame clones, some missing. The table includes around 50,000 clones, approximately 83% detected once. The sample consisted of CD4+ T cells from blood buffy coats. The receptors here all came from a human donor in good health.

The CDR3: CASSRTEYNEQFF. CDR3 DNA sequence: TGTGCCAGCAGCAGAACAGAGTACAATGAGCAGTTCTTC. The chain links TRBV7-2 to TRBJ2-1, with no clear D. The CDR3 totals 13 residues. Germline V gene data show CDR1 as SGHTA and CDR2 as FQGNSA. The ends were cut back, 5 bases at V and 4 bases at J, with 9 bases in the middle.

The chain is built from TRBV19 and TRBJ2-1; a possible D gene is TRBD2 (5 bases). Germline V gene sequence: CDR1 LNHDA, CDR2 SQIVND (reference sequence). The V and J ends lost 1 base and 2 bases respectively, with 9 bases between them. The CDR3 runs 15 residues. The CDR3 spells CASSIVAGAYNEQFF. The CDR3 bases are TGTGCCAGTAGTATAGTGGCGGGCGCCTACAATGAGCAGTTCTTC.

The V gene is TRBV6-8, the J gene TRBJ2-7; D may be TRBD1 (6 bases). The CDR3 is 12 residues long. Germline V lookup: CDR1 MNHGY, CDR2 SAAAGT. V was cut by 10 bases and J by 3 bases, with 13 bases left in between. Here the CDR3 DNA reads TGTGCCAAACCGGGACATAACTACGAGCAGTACTTC. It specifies CAKPGHNYEQYF.

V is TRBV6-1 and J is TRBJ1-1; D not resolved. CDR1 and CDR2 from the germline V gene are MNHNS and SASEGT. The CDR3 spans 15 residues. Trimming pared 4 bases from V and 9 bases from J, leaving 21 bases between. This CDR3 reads CASSVGLWGAEQAFF. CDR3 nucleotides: TGTGCCAGCAGTGTGGGGTTGTGGGGAGCTGAGCAAGCTTTCTTT.

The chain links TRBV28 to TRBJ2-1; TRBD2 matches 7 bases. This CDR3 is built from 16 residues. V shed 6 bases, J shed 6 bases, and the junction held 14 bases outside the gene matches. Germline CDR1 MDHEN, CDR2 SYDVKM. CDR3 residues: CASRPPGGRGSNEQFF. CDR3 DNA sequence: TGTGCCAGCAGGCCCCCTGGGGGGAGGGGTTCCAATGAGCAGTTCTTC.

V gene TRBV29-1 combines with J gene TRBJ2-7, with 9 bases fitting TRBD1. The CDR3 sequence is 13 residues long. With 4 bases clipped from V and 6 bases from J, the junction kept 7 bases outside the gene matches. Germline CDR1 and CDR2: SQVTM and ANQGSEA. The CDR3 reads CSVVGQGGSEQYF. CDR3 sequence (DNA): TGCAGCGTTGTGGGACAGGGAGGCTCCGAGCAGTACTTC.

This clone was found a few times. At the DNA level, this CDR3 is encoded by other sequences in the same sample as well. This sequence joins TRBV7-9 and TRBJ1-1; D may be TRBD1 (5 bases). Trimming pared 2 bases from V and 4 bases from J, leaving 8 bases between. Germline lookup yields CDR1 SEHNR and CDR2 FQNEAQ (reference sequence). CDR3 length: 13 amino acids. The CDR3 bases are TGTGCCAGCAGCTTAACAGGAGGCACTGAAGCTTTCTTT. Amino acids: CASSLTGGTEAFF.

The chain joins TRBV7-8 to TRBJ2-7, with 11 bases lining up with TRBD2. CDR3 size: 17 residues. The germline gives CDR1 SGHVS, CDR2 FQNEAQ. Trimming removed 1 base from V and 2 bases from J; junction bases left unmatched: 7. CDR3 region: CASSLGTSGQIPYEQYF. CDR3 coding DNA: TGTGCCAGCAGCTTAGGGACTAGCGGGCAAATTCCCTACGAGCAGTACTTC. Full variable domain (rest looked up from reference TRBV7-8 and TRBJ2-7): GAGVSQSPRYKVAKRGQDVALRCDPISGHVSLFWYQQALGQGPEFLTYFQNEAQLDKSGLPSDRFFAERPEGSVSTLKIQRTQQEDSAVYLCASSLGTSGQIPYEQYFGPGTRLTVT.

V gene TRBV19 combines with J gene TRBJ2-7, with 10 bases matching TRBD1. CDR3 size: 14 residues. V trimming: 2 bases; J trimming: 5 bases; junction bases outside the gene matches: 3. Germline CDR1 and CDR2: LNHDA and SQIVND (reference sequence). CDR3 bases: TGTGCCAGTAGTATAAGGGACAGGGGAAACGAGCAGTACTTC. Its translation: CASSIRDRGNEQYF.

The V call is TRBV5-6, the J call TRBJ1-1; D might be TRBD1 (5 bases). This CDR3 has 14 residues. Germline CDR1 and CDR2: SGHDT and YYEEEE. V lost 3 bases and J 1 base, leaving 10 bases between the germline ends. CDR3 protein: CASSSTGGNTEAFF. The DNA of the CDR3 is TGTGCCAGCAGCTCCACCGGGGGGAACACTGAAGCTTTCTTT.

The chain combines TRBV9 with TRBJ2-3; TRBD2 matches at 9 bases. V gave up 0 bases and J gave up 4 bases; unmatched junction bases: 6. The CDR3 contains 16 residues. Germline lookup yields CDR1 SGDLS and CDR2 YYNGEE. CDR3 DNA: TGTGCCAGCAGCGTAGTCACTAGCGGGTGGTCAGATACGCAGTATTTT. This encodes CASSVVTSGWSDTQYF.

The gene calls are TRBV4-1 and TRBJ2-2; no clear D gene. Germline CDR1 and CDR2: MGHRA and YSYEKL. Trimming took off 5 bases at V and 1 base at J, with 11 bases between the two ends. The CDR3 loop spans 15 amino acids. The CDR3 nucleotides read TGCGCCAGCAGCACCCACCCGGAGAACACCGGGGAGCTGTTTTTT. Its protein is CASSTHPENTGELFF.

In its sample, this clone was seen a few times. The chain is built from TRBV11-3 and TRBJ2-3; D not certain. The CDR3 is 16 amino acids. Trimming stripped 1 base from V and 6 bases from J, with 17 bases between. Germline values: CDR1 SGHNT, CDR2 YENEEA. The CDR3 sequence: CASSLVVGSLGDTQYF. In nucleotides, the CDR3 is TGTGCCAGCAGCTTAGTGGTGGGAAGTCTGGGGGATACGCAGTATTTT.

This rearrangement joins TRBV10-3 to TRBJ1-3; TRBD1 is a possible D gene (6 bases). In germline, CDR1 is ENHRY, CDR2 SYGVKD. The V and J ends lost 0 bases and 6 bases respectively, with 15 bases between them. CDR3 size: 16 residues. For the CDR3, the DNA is TGTGCCATCAGTGAGTCGAGGGGGGGCAGGATAAACACCATATATTTT. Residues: CAISESRGGRINTIYF.

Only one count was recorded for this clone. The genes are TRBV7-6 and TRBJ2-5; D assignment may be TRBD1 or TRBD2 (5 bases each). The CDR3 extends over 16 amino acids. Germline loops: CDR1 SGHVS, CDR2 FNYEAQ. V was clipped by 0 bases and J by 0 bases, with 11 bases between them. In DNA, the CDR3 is TGTGCCAGCAGCTTAGCCGGGACCAAGTACCAAGAGACCCAGTACTTC. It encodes CASSLAGTKYQETQYF.

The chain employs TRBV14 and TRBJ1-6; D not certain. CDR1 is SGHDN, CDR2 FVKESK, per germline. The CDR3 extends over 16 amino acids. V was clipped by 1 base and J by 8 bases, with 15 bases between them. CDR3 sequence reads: CASSQVARPGDSPLHF. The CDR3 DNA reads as TGTGCCAGCAGCCAAGTTGCTCGCCCTGGGGATTCACCCCTCCACTTT.

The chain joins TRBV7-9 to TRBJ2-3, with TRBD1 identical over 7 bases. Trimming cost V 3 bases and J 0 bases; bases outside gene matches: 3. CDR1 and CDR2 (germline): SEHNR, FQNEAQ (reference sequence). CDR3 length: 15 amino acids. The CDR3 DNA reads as TGTGCCAGCAGCTTCGGGACAGTTAGCACAGATACGCAGTATTTT. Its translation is CASSFGTVSTDTQYF.

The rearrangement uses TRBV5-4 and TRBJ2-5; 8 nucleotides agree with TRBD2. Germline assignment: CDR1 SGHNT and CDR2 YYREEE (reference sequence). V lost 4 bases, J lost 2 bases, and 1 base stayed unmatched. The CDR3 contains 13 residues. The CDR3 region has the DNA TGTGCCAGCAGCGGGACTAGACAAGAGACCCAGTACTTC. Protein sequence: CASSGTRQETQYF.

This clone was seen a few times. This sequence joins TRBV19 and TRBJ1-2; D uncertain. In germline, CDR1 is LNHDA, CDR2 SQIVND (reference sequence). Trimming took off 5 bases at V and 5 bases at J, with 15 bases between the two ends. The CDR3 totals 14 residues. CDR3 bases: TGTGCCAGTAGTGAACACACCCTGGATTATGGCTACACCTTC. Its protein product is CASSEHTLDYGYTF.

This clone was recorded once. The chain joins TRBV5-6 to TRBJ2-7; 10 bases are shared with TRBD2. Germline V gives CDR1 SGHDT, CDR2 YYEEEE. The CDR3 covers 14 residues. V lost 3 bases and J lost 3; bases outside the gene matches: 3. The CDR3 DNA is TGTGCCAGCAGCTCACTAGCGGGGTACTACGAGCAGTACTTC. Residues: CASSSLAGYYEQYF.

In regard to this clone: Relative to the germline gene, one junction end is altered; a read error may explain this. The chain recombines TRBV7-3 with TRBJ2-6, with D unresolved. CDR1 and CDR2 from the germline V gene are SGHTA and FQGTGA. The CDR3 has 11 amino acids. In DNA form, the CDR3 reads TGTGCCAGCGGCTTAACGCCCGTCCTGACTTTC. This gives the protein CASGLTPVLTF.

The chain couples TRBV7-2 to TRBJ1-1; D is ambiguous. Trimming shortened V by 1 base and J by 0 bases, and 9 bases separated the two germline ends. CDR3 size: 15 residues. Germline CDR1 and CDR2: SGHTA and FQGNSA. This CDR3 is CASSLDGRMNTEAFF. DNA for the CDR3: TGTGCCAGCAGCTTAGATGGCAGGATGAACACTGAAGCTTTCTTT.

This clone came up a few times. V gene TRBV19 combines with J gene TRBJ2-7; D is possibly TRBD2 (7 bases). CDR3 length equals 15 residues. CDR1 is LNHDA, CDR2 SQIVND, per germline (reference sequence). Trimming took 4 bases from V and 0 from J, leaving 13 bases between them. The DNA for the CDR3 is TGTGCCAGTAGTAAAAACAGGGAGGGCTCCTACGAGCAGTACTTC. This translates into CASSKNREGSYEQYF. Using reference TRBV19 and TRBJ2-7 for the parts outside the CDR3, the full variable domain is DGGITQSPKYLFRKEGQNVTLSCEQNLNHDAMYWYRQDPGQGLRLIYYSQIVNDFQKGDIAEGYSVSREKKESFPLTVTSAQKNPTAFYLCASSKNREGSYEQYFGPGTRLTVT.

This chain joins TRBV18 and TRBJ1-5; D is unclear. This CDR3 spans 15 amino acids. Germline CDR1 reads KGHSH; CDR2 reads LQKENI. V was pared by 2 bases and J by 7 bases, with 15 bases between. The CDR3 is CASSPYRQIDQPQHF. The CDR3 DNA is TGTGCCAGCTCACCATATCGGCAGATAGACCAGCCCCAGCATTTT. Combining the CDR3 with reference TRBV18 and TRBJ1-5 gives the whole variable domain NAGVMQNPRHLVRRRGQEARLRCSPMKGHSHVYWYRQLPEEGLKFMVYLQKENIIDESGMPKERFSAEFPKEGPSILRIQQVVRGDSAAYFCASSPYRQIDQPQHFGDGTRLSIL.

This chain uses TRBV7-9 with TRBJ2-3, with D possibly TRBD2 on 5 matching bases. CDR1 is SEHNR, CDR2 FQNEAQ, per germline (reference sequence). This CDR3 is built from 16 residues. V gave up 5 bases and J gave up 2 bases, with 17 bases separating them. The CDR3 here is CASSPERGEYTDTQYF. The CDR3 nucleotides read TGTGCCAGCAGCCCCGAGCGTGGGGAGTACACAGATACGCAGTATTTT.

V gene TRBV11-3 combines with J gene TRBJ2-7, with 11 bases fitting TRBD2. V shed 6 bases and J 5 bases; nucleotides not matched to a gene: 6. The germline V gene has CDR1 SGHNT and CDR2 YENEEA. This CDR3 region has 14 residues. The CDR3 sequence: CASSRTSGSNEQYF. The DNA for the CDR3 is TGTGCCAGCAGTCGTACTAGCGGGAGCAACGAGCAGTACTTC.

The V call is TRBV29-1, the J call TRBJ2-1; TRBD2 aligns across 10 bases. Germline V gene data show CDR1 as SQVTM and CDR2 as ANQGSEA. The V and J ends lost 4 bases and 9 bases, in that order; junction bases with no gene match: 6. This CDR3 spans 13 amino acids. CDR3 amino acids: CSVGGLAMGEQFF. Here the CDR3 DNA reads TGCAGCGTTGGGGGACTAGCGATGGGTGAGCAGTTCTTC.

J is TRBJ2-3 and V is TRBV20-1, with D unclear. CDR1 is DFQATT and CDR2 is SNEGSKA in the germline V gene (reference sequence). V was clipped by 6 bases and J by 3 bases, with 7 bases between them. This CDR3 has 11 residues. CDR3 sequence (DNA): TGCAGTGCCTCGAAGACAGATACGCAGTATTTT. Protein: CSASKTDTQYF.

CDR3 bases: TGTGCCAGCAGTGAAAGCTGGTTTCGGCAGGGGGCACGAGAGACCCAGTACTTC. Protein product: CASSESWFRQGARETQYF. The chain has TRBV6-1 and TRBJ2-5, with TRBD1 matching over 8 bases. The junction had 15 bases not matched to a gene; V was cut back by 2 bases and J by 4 bases. The length of the CDR3 is 18 residues. Germline lookup yields CDR1 MNHNS and CDR2 SASEGT.